This is a list of T cell receptor beta chains from one sample in a study of cytotoxic CD8 clonotypes in ibrutinib-treated CLL. The method was immunoSEQ multiplex PCR; TCRdb's version includes in-frame clones alone and lacks a portion of them. The table lists roughly 12,000 clones, about four fifths of them singletons. Sequencing was performed on PBMCs, taken at disease progression, from a patient treated with ibrutinib. These receptors were taken from a human donor with chronic lymphocytic leukemia. Both conserved end residues are part of each CDR3. A D gene is named only where the DNA matches it firmly. A clone size is listed for some rows: how often the clone was seen (once, few, many), or a class if it is expanded.

- | TRBD1 | TRBJ2-7 | TRBV4-1 | TGCGCCAGCAGCCAAGTCACCGCCGGGACAGTATCTTACGAGCAGTACTTC | CASSQVTAGTVSYEQYF
- | - | TRBJ1-1 | TRBV28 | TGTGCCAGCAGTTTATTTGTGACAGGAAAGAACACTGAAGCTTTCTTT | CASSLFVTGKNTEAFF
- | - | TRBJ2-7 | TRBV11-2 | TGTGCCAGCAGCTTAGAGCCTCCGGGGTATGGGTCCTACGAGCAGTACTTC | CASSLEPPGYGSYEQYF
- | - | TRBJ2-7 | TRBV4-1 | TGCGCCAGCAGCGCCTCCTCCTCTAGCGCGAACTCCTACGAGCAGTACTTC | CASSASSSSANSYEQYF
- | - | TRBJ2-2 | TRBV19 | TGTGCCAGTAGCCAGCGGATCAGGGGGGACACCGGGGAGCTGTTTTTT | CASSQRIRGDTGELFF
- | - | TRBJ1-1 | TRBV6-5 | TGTGCCAGCAGTTACGGGCCCCCGGGTAACACTGAAGCTTTCTTT | CASSYGPPGNTEAFF
few | - | TRBJ2-7 | TRBV7-6 | TGTGCCAGCAGTCTGGGGACCCCGGAGGCTTACGAGCAGTACTTC | CASSLGTPEAYEQYF
- | TRBD2 | TRBJ2-3 | TRBV30 | TGTGCCTGGAGTAAGTCTGATTGGGAGGGCCTCACAGATACGCAGTATTTT | CAWSKSDWEGLTDTQYF
- | - | TRBJ1-3 | TRBV4-2 | TGTGCCAGCAGCCAAGATGTCACGAGGGGAAACACCATATATTTT | CASSQDVTRGNTIYF
- | TRBD1 | TRBJ2-2 | TRBV7-9 | TGTGCCAGCAGCCCGCGGGACAGGGGGATGGCCGGGGAGCTGTTTTTT | CASSPRDRGMAGELFF
- | - | TRBJ1-1 | TRBV7-8 | TGTGCCAGCAGCCTGACTGGGAACACTGAAGCTTTCTTT | CASSLTGNTEAFF
- | TRBD1 | TRBJ2-7 | TRBV28 | TGTGCCAGCAGTTTAACGGGACAGGGGGTAATTTTTTCCGACGAGCAGTACTTC | CASSLTGQGVIFSDEQYF
- | - | TRBJ2-7 | TRBV6-6 | TGTGCCAGCAGTTCCATCGTGGGTTACGAGCAGTACTTC | CASSSIVGYEQYF
- | TRBD2 | TRBJ2-7 | TRBV5-1 | TGCGCCAGCAGCCCCGGAGAGGGAGCGGGAGAAGAGCAGTACTTC | CASSPGEGAGEEQYF